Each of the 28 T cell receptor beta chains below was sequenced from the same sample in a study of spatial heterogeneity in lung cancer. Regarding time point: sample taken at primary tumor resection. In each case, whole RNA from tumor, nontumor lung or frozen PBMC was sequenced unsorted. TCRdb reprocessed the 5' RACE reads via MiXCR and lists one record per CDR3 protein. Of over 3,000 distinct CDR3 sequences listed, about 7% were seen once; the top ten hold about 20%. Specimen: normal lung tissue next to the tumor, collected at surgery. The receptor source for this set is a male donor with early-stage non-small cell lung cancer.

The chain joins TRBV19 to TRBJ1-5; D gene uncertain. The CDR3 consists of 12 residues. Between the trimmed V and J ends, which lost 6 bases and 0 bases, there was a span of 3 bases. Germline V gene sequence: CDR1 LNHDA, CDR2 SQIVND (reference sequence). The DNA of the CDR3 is TGTGCCAGTAGCCCTAGCAATCAGCCCCAGCATTTT. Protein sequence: CASSPSNQPQHF.

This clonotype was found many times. The CDR3 protein is CASSSRTGRSPEAFF. Here the CDR3 DNA reads TGTGCCAGCAGTTCCAGGACAGGGAGATCCCCTGAAGCTTTCTTT. This chain links TRBV6-5 with TRBJ1-1; 8 bases fit TRBD1. CDR1 MNHEY and CDR2 SVGAGI come from the germline V gene. The CDR3 length is 15 residues. V trimming: 4 bases; J trimming: 6 bases; junction bases outside the gene matches: 10.

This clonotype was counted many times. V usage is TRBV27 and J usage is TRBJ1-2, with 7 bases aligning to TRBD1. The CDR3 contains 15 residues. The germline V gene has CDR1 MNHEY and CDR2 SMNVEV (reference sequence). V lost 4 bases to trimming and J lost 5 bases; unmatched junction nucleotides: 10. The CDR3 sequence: CASSSLQGPIYGYTF. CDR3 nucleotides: TGTGCCAGCAGTTCCCTACAGGGGCCGATATATGGCTACACCTTC.

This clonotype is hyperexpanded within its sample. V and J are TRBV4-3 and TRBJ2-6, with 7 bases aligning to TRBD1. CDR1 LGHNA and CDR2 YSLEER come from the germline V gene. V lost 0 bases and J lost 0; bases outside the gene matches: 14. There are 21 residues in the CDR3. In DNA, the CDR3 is TGCGCCAGCAGCCAAGATCAGGGAAGGGACAGCTTGTTCTCTGGGGCCAACGTCCTGACTTTC. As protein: CASSQDQGRDSLFSGANVLTF.

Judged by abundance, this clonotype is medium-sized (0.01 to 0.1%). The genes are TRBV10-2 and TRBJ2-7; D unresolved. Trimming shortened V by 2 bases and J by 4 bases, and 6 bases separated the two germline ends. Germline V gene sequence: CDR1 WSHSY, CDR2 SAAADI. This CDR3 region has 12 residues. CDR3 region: CASSEVGYEQYV. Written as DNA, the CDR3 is TGCGCCAGCAGTGAGGTCGGTTACGAGCAGTACGTC.

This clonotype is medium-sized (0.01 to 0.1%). CDR3 sequence (DNA): TGTGCCAGCAGCCGGGACTACACAGATACGCAGTATTTT. Its protein product is CASSRDYTDTQYF. This rearrangement joins TRBV6-5 to TRBJ2-3; the match to TRBD2 covers 7 bases. The V and J ends lost 6 bases and 2 bases, in that order; junction bases with no gene match: 2. This CDR3 spans 13 amino acids. Germline V gene lookup returns CDR1 MNHEY and CDR2 SVGAGI.

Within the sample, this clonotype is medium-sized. This CDR3 is CASSLVAGGSTDTQYF. The CDR3 DNA reads TGTGCCAGCAGCTTAGTAGCGGGGGGTAGCACAGATACGCAGTATTTT. The rearrangement joins TRBV7-8 to TRBJ2-3; 10 bases are a match to TRBD2. V was pared by 1 base and J by 0 bases, with 1 base of the junction left unmatched. Germline CDR1 and CDR2: SGHVS and FQNEAQ. The CDR3 extends over 16 amino acids.

CDR3 bases: TGCGCCAGCAGCTTGGGGGAAACTAATGAAAAACTGTTTTTT. Translation: CASSLGETNEKLFF. The chain carries TRBV5-1 and TRBJ1-4, with D unresolved. From germline, CDR1 is SGHRS and CDR2 YFSETQ. The CDR3 covers 14 residues. Between the trimmed V and J ends, which lost 0 bases and 1 base, there was a span of 4 bases.

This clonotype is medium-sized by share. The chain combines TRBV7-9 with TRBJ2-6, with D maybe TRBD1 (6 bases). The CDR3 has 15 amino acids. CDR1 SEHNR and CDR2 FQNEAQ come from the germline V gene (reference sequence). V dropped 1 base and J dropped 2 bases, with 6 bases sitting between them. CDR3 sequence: CASSLEGAGANVLTF. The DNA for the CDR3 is TGTGCCAGCAGCTTAGAGGGGGCTGGGGCCAACGTCCTGACTTTC.

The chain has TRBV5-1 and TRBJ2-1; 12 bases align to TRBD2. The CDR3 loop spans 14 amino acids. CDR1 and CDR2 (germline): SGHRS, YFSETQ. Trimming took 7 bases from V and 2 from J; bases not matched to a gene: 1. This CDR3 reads CASSSGGAYNEQFF. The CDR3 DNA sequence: TGCGCCAGCTCTAGCGGGGGGGCCTACAATGAGCAGTTCTTC.

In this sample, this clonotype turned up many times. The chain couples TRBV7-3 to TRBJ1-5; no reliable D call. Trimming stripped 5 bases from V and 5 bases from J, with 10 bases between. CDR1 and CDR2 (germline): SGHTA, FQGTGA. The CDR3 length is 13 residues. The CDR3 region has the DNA TGTGCCAGCAGCGTAGTCCCCGATCAGCCCCAGCATTTT. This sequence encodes CASSVVPDQPQHF.

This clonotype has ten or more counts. CDR3 coding DNA: TGTGCCAGCAGTTTACAGGGGAGAAAACTGTTTTTT. Translation gives CASSLQGRKLFF. The chain uses TRBV12-3 or TRBV12-4 and TRBJ1-4; D might be TRBD1 (6 bases). Trimming took off 2 bases at V and 10 bases at J, with 8 bases between the two ends. The CDR3 loop spans 12 amino acids.

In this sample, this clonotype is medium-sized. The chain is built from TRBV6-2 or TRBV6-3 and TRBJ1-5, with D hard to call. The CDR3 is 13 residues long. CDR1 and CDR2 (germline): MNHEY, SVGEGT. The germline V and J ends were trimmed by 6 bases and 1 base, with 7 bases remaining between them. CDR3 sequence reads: CASRDPSNQPQHF. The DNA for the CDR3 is TGTGCCAGCAGAGACCCAAGCAATCAGCCCCAGCATTTT.

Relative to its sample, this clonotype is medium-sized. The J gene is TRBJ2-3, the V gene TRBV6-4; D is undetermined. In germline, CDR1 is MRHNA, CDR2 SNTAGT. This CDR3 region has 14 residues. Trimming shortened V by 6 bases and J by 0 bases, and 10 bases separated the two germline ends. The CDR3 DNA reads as TGTGCCAGCAGAGAGACCCACAGCACAGATACGCAGTATTTT. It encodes CASRETHSTDTQYF.

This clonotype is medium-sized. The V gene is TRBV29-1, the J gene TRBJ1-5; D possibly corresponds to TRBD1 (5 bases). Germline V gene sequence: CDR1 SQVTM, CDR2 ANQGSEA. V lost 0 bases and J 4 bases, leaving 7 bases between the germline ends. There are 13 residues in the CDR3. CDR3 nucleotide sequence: TGCAGCGTTGAAGAGACAGAAAATCAGCCCCAGCATTTT. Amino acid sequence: CSVEETENQPQHF.

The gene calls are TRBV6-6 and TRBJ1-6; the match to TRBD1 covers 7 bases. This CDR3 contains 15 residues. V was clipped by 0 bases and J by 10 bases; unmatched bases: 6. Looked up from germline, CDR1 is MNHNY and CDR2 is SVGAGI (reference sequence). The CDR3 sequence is CASSYSRQGGSPLHF. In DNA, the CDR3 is TGTGCCAGCAGTTACTCGAGACAGGGAGGATCACCCCTCCACTTT.

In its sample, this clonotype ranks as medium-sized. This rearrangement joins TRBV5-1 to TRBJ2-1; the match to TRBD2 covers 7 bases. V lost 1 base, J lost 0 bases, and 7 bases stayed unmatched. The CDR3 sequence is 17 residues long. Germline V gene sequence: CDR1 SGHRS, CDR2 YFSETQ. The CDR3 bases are TGCGCCAGCAGCTTGACCCCGAGGACTAGCTCCTACAATGAGCAGTTCTTC. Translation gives CASSLTPRTSSYNEQFF.

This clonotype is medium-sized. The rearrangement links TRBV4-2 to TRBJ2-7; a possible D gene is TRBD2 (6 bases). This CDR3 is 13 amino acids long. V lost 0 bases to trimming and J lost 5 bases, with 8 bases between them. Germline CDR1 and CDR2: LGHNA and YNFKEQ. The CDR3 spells CASSQDSGDEQYF. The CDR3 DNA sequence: TGTGCCAGCAGCCAAGATTCGGGAGACGAGCAGTACTTC.

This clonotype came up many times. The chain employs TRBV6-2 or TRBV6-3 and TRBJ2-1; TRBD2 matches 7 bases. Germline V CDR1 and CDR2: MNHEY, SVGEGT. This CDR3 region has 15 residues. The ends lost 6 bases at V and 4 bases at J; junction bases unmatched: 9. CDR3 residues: CASSSTSKTYNEQFF. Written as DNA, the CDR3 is TGTGCCAGCAGCTCGACTAGCAAGACATACAATGAGCAGTTCTTC.

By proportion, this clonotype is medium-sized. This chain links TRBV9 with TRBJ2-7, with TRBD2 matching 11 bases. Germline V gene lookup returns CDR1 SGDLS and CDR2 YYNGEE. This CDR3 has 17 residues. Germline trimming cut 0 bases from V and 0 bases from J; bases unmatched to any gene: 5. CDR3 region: CASSVDLAGGSSYEQYV. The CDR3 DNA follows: TGTGCCAGCAGCGTAGACCTAGCGGGAGGATCCTCCTACGAGCAGTACGTC.

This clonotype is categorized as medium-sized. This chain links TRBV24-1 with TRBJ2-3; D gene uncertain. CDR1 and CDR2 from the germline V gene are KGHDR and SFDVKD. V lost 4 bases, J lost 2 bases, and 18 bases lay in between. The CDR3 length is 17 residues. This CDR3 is CATSDQTSRRPTDTQYF. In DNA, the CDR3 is TGTGCCACCAGTGACCAAACGTCGAGACGCCCCACAGATACGCAGTATTTT.

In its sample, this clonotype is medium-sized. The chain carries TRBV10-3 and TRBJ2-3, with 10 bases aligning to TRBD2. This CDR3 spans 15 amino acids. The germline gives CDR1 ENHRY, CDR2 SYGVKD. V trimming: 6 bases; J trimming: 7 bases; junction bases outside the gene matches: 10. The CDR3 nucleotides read TGTGCCATCAGCTCCTCCAGCGGGGGGGCGAATACGCAGTATTTT. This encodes CAISSSSGGANTQYF.

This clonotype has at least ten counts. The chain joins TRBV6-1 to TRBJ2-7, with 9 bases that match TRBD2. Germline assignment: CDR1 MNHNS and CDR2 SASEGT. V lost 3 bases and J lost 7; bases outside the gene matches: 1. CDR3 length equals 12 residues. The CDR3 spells CASSDLAGEQYF. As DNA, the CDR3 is TGTGCCAGCAGTGACCTAGCGGGGGAGCAGTACTTC.

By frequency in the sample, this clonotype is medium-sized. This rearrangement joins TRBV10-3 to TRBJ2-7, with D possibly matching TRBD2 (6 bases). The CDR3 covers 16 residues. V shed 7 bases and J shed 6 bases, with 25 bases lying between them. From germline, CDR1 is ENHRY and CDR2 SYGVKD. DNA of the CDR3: TGTGCCATCAACATCGAGCCCATAACTAGCTCGGGCGAGCAGTACGTC. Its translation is CAINIEPITSSGEQYV.

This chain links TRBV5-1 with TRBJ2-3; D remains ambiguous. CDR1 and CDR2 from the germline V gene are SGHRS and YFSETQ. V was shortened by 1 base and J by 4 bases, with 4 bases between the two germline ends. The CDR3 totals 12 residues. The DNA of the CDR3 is TGCGCCAGCAGCTTGACGCCAGATACGCAGTATTTT. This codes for CASSLTPDTQYF.

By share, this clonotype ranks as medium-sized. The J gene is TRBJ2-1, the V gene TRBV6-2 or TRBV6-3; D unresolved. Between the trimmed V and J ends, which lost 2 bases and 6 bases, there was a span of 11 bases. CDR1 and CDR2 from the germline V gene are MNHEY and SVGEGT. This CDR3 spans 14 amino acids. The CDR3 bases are TGTGCCAGCAGTTACGCTTCAAGTGTCAATGAGCAGTTCTTC. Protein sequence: CASSYASSVNEQFF.

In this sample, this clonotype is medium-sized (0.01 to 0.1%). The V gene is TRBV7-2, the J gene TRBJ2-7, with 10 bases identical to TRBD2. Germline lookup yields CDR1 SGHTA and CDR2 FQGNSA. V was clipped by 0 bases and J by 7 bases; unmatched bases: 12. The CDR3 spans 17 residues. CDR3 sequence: CASSLALASGSGREQYV. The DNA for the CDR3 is TGTGCCAGCAGCTTAGCGCTGGCTAGCGGGAGCGGGAGAGAGCAGTACGTC.

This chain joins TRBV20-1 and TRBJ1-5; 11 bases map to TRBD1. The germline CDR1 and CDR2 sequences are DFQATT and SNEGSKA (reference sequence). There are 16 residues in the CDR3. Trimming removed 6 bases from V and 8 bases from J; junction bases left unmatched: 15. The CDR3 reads CSALTGRTGGVEPQHF. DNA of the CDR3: TGCAGTGCACTCACGGGTAGGACAGGGGGCGTTGAGCCCCAGCATTTT.